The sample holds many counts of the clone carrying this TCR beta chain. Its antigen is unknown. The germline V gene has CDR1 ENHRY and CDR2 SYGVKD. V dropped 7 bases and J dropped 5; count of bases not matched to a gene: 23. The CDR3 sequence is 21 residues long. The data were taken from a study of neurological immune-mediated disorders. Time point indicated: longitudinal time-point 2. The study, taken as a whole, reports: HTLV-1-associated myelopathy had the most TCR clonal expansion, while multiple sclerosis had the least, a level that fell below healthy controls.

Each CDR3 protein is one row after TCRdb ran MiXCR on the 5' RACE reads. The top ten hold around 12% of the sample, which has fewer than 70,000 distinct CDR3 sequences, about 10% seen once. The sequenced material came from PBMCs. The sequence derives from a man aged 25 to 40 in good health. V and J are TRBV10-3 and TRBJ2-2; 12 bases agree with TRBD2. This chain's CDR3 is CAIMANHGDRLAGVKTGELFF. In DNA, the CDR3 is TGTGCCATCATGGCGAACCATGGAGACCGACTAGCGGGAGTGAAAACCGGGGAGCTGTTTTTT.